This TCR beta chain was obtained from a study of blood T cells in healthy people across ages. Points from the study as a whole: Percentage of naive T cells showed a strong correlation with TCR beta diversity.

This clonotype was counted between two and nine times. Antigen unknown. It was with a sample-barcoded 5' primer and a J-beta primer mix that a second PCR of roughly 6 to 12 cycles was run. A tag from a template-switch adaptor with 12 random nucleotides marked each cDNA molecule. TCRdb redid the calling of the 5' RACE reads with MiXCR, one entry per CDR3 protein. The table includes over 1,200,000 distinct CDR3 sequences, around 55% detected once. The trim removed 5 bases at V and 6 bases at J, leaving 6 bases unmatched. Per germline, CDR1 SGHTA and CDR2 FQGNSA. The length of the CDR3 is 15 residues. The chain joins TRBV7-2 to TRBJ2-1; TRBD2 agrees at 11 bases. The TCR was taken from a man between 18 and 35 years old in good health. Sequenced: blood. DNA for the CDR3: TGTGCCAGCAGCCCTCTTAGCGGGGGGGCCAATGAGCAGTTCTTC. Translation gives CASSPLSGGANEQFF.